The 20 T cell receptor beta chains below were found in one sample sequenced in a study of siplizumab effects on memory and regulatory T cells. Profiling relied on immunoSEQ multiplex PCR, and the TCRdb table lists in-frame clones only, not all of them. The profile covers over 100,000 clones, with roughly 95% appearing a single time and about 0.16% taken by the ten largest. The specimen was non-Treg CD4+ T cells sorted from blood. These receptors were obtained from a human donor in good health.

The rearrangement links TRBV6-5 to TRBJ1-1, with D perhaps TRBD1 (5 bases). This CDR3 is built from 14 residues. The germline gives CDR1 MNHEY, CDR2 SVGAGI. The V end lost 0 bases, the J end lost 9 bases, and 14 bases lay between the germline ends. CDR3 coding DNA: TGTGCCAGCAGTTACTCGATCCCGGGGGGAAAAGCTTTCTTT. Translation gives CASSYSIPGGKAFF.

This sequence joins TRBV28 and TRBJ2-6, with TRBD1 identical over 7 bases. J gave up 4 bases and V 7 bases, and 7 bases lay outside the gene matches. The CDR3 is 15 residues long. The germline V gene encodes CDR1 MDHEN and CDR2 SYDVKM. The CDR3 DNA follows: TGTGCCAGCATCAGCAGGGGGACAGGGGCCAACGTCCTGACTTTC. Its protein product is CASISRGTGANVLTF.

J is TRBJ2-7 and V is TRBV7-2; D is perhaps TRBD1 (5 bases). In germline, CDR1 is SGHTA, CDR2 FQGNSA. The CDR3 runs 14 residues. Trimming pared 0 bases from V and 7 bases from J, leaving 13 bases between. The CDR3: CASSLAGPSREQYF. Here the CDR3 DNA reads TGTGCCAGCAGCTTAGCGGGGCCCTCTAGAGAGCAGTACTTC. The variable domain in full, completed from reference TRBV7-2 and TRBJ2-7, reads GAGVSQSPSNKVTEKGKDVELRCDPISGHTALYWYRQSLGQGLEFLIYFQGNSAPDKSGLPSDRFSAERTGGSVSTLTIQRTQQEDSAVYLCASSLAGPSREQYFGPGTRLTVT.

The chain links TRBV25-1 to TRBJ1-1; D remains ambiguous. The V gene's germline CDR1 is MGHDK and CDR2 SYGVNS. The CDR3 length is 15 residues. The V and J ends lost 0 bases and 4 bases respectively, with 12 bases between them. The CDR3 nucleotides are TGTGCCAGCAGTGAATATGGGGTTTCGGGCACTGAAGCTTTCTTT. It encodes CASSEYGVSGTEAFF.

The rearrangement joins TRBV19 to TRBJ1-1; D gene uncertain. V was cut by 4 bases and J by 2 bases, with 8 bases left in between. Germline V gene sequence: CDR1 LNHDA, CDR2 SQIVND (reference sequence). The CDR3 is 13 amino acids. Here the CDR3 DNA reads TGTGCCAGTAGTACCACTACTAACACTGAAGCTTTCTTT. Its protein is CASSTTTNTEAFF.

V usage is TRBV7-2 and J usage is TRBJ2-3, with 8 bases aligning to TRBD1. There are 14 residues in the CDR3. Per the germline V gene, CDR1 is SGHTA and CDR2 is FQGNSA. J was trimmed by 6 bases and V by 5 bases; bases with no gene match: 7. CDR3 in DNA: TGTGCCAGCAGCCGCGGACAGGGCGCGGATACGCAGTATTTT. As protein: CASSRGQGADTQYF.

V gene TRBV6-5 combines with J gene TRBJ2-3; 8 bases agree with TRBD1. CDR3 length: 16 residues. Germline CDR1 MNHEY, CDR2 SVGAGI. The V gene end was trimmed by 0 bases and the J gene end by 2 bases; junction bases not matched to a gene: 4. CDR3 nucleotide sequence: TGTGCCAGCAGTTACTCGGGCAGGGGGCCCACAGATACGCAGTATTTT. This codes for CASSYSGRGPTDTQYF.

This chain links TRBV7-9 with TRBJ1-1; D is possibly TRBD1 (6 bases). Between the trimmed V and J ends, which lost 7 bases and 3 bases, there was a span of 15 bases. This CDR3 spans 14 amino acids. Per germline, CDR1 SEHNR and CDR2 FQNEAQ (reference sequence). CDR3 sequence reads: CASTPLQGHTEAFF. The CDR3 coding sequence is TGTGCCAGCACCCCACTACAGGGCCACACTGAAGCTTTCTTT. The full variable domain, its missing parts supplied by reference TRBV7-9 and TRBJ1-1, is DTGVSQNPRHKITKRGQNVTFRCDPISEHNRLYWYRQTLGQGPEFLTYFQNEAQLEKSRLLSDRFSAERPKGSFSTLEIQRTEQGDSAMYLCASTPLQGHTEAFFGQGTRLTVV.

This sequence joins TRBV11-3 and TRBJ1-3, with D possibly being TRBD1 (6 bases). The CDR3 consists of 16 residues. V was clipped by 7 bases and J by 0 bases, with 16 bases between them. Germline V gene data show CDR1 as SGHNT and CDR2 as YENEEA. CDR3 sequence reads: CASNLLRGSSGNTIYF. CDR3 nucleotides: TGTGCCAGCAACCTCTTGAGGGGGAGCTCTGGAAACACCATATATTTT.

The rearrangement links TRBV21-1 to TRBJ1-1. TRBV21-1 is described as a pseudogene. CDR3 length: 13 residues. The CDR3 DNA is TGTGCCAGCAGCTCGGGGGGCGCAACGAGAGCTTTCTTT. Translating gives CASSSGGATRAFF.

The CDR3 sequence: CASSKRQGCSYNEQFF. In nucleotides, the CDR3 is TGTGCCAGCAGCAAAAGACAGGGTTGCTCCTACAATGAGCAGTTCTTC. The V gene is TRBV21-1, the J gene TRBJ2-1; the table's D call, TRBD1, was not checked against the DNA. TRBV21-1 is termed a pseudogene. The CDR3 length is 16 residues.

The rearrangement joins TRBV29-1 to TRBJ2-3, with TRBD2 matching 11 bases. CDR1 and CDR2 (germline): SQVTM, ANQGSEA. Trimming removed 7 bases from V and 2 bases from J; junction bases left unmatched: 8. The CDR3 has 15 amino acids. The CDR3 DNA reads as TGCAGCGCCCGCCTGACTAGCGGGGCCACAGATACGCAGTATTTT. Translating gives CSARLTSGATDTQYF.

V usage is TRBV4-1 and J usage is TRBJ1-5; D unresolved. This CDR3 region has 17 residues. V was cut by 0 bases and J by 0 bases, with 12 bases left in between. Germline CDR1 reads MGHRA; CDR2 reads YSYEKL. CDR3 DNA: TGCGCCAGCAGCCAAGAACAGAGGCCTTATAGCAATCAGCCCCAGCATTTT. Protein product: CASSQEQRPYSNQPQHF.

The genes are TRBV7-2 and TRBJ2-5, with D uncertain. The CDR3 is 13 residues long. Trimming shortened V by 4 bases and J by 5 bases, and 11 bases separated the two germline ends. Germline lookup yields CDR1 SGHTA and CDR2 FQGNSA. For the CDR3, the DNA is TGTGCCAGCAGCTCCTCTTTGGTTGAGACCCAGTACTTC. Protein product: CASSSSLVETQYF.

A few counts support this clone. This chain uses TRBV30 with TRBJ2-2, with 7 bases aligning to TRBD2. The CDR3 length is 15 residues. The ends lost 5 bases at V and 4 bases at J; junction bases unmatched: 10. Germline-derived CDR1 and CDR2 are GTSNPN and SVGIG (reference sequence). CDR3 residues: CAWVTSSAPTGELFF. CDR3 in DNA: TGTGCCTGGGTGACTAGCTCGGCACCCACCGGGGAGCTGTTTTTT.

The chain couples TRBV19 to TRBJ1-2; D possibly corresponds to TRBD1 (6 bases). The V and J ends lost 6 bases and 5 bases respectively, with 16 bases between them. The CDR3 sequence is 14 residues long. CDR1 is LNHDA, CDR2 SQIVND, per germline (reference sequence). CDR3 amino acids: CASSRGRPPYGYTF. In nucleotides, the CDR3 is TGTGCCAGTAGCAGGGGACGCCCACCTTATGGCTACACCTTC.

This chain links TRBV6-4 with TRBJ1-1; 7 nucleotides line up with TRBD1. Germline loops: CDR1 MRHNA, CDR2 SNTAGT. The CDR3 sequence is 15 residues long. The junction had 7 bases not matched to a gene; V was cut back by 6 bases and J by 0 bases. Here the CDR3 DNA reads TGTGCCAGCAGAAAGGGGGCGCGGATGAACACTGAAGCTTTCTTT. Its translation: CASRKGARMNTEAFF.

The V call is TRBV7-3, the J call TRBJ2-7; 12 positions match TRBD2. Looked up from germline, CDR1 is SGHTA and CDR2 is FQGTGA. The CDR3 is 15 amino acids. The J segment lost 0 bases and the V segment lost 5 bases, leaving 2 bases of the junction unmatched. The CDR3 DNA is TGTGCCAGCAGCCCGACTAGCGGGGGCTCCTACGAGCAGTACTTC. Translated, it gives CASSPTSGGSYEQYF. Drawing the rest from reference TRBV7-3 and TRBJ2-7, the complete variable domain is GAGVSQTPSNKVTEKGKYVELRCDPISGHTALYWYRQSLGQGPEFLIYFQGTGAADDSGLPNDRFFAVRPEGSVSTLKIQRTERGDSAVYLCASSPTSGGSYEQYFGPGTRLTVT.

The J gene is TRBJ2-3, the V gene TRBV5-1; D remains ambiguous. Trimming removed 0 bases from V and 2 bases from J, with 7 bases in between. CDR1 SGHRS and CDR2 YFSETQ come from the germline V gene. The CDR3 is made up of 14 amino acids. CDR3 residues: CASSLGRSTDTQYF. In nucleotides, the CDR3 is TGCGCCAGCAGCTTGGGCAGATCCACAGATACGCAGTATTTT.

The rearrangement joins TRBV5-1 to TRBJ1-2; D is unresolved. This CDR3 contains 14 residues. Trimming stripped 2 bases from V and 0 bases from J, with 8 bases between. Per germline, CDR1 SGHRS and CDR2 YFSETQ. The CDR3 sequence is CASSFTGTNYGYTF. CDR3 sequence (DNA): TGCGCCAGCAGCTTCACCGGGACTAACTATGGCTACACCTTC. The whole variable domain, remainder taken from reference TRBV5-1 and TRBJ1-2, is KAGVTQTPRYLIKTRGQQVTLSCSPISGHRSVSWYQQTPGQGLQFLFEYFSETQRNKGNFPGRFSGRQFSNSRSEMNVSTLELGDSALYLCASSFTGTNYGYTFGSGTRLTVV.